This T cell receptor beta chain was observed in a study of identical twins. The study's findings and limits: Twins showed weaker excess sharing in their beta out-of-frame sequences. Models underpredicted monozygotic twin sharing of out-of-frame TCR alpha.

Points on this clonotype: Its antigen remains unknown.

TCRdb processed the 5' RACE reads anew with MiXCR; each CDR3 protein has one entry. The table lists about 1.7 million distinct CDR3 sequences, about 30% of them singletons. Germline CDR1 and CDR2: DFQATT and SNEGSKA (reference sequence). The CDR3 covers 17 residues. V lost 3 bases to trimming and J lost 6 bases, with 24 bases between them. This chain uses TRBV20-1 with TRBJ2-4, with D perhaps matching TRBD1 or TRBD2 (6 bases each). The sequence was collected from a newborn girl in good health. Source material: cord blood. CDR3 amino acids: CSARLPPLDGGGNIQYF. The CDR3 nucleotides are TGCAGTGCTAGGCTACCCCCGCTGGACGGAGGGGGAAACATTCAGTACTTC.